These 16 T cell receptor beta chains were all obtained from the same sample, sequenced in a study of blood T cell repertoires in COVID-19. The table came from immunoSEQ multiplex PCR; TCRdb's copy has only in-frame clones and leaves some out. Among 250,000 to 350,000 clones listed, about 87% were seen once. The specimen sequenced was PBMCs or T cells enriched from blood (not recorded which). The receptors were sampled from a woman under 30 who had recovered from COVID-19.

The count of this clone is one. V and J are TRBV12-3 or TRBV12-4 and TRBJ1-1; TRBD1 aligns across 12 bases. The CDR3 is made up of 12 amino acids. The trim removed 6 bases at V and 11 bases at J, leaving 4 bases unmatched. CDR3 nucleotide sequence: TGTGCCAGCAGGAGGGACAGGGGGCTGGCTTTCTTT. This gives the protein CASRRDRGLAFF.

V is TRBV5-5 and J is TRBJ1-2; D unresolved. Trimming cost V 2 bases and J 0 bases, with 8 bases left between them. The CDR3 covers 14 residues. The V gene's germline CDR1 is SGHKS and CDR2 YYEKEE (reference sequence). The CDR3 DNA reads as TGTGCCAGCAGCTTAGAGGGAACTAACTATGGCTACACCTTC. Residues: CASSLEGTNYGYTF.

The genes are TRBV30 and TRBJ1-2, with D possibly matching TRBD1 (5 bases). Germline-derived CDR1 and CDR2 are GTSNPN and SVGIG (reference sequence). Trimming pared 5 bases from V and 5 bases from J, leaving 15 bases between. The CDR3 spans 13 residues. CDR3 sequence reads: CAWLTENEYGYTF. Written as DNA, the CDR3 is TGTGCCTGGTTGACAGAGAACGAATATGGCTACACCTTC.

The chain is built from TRBV11-2 and TRBJ1-1; 9 bases are a match to TRBD1. V trimming: 4 bases; J trimming: 7 bases; junction bases outside the gene matches: 7. The CDR3 covers 14 residues. CDR1 and CDR2 from the germline V gene are SGHAT and FQNNGV. The CDR3 loop is CASSWDRVPLEAFF. The CDR3 region has the DNA TGTGCCAGCAGCTGGGACAGGGTCCCCCTTGAAGCTTTCTTT.

The V and J genes are TRBV18 and TRBJ2-5, with 10 bases aligning to TRBD1. The ends lost 6 bases at V and 5 bases at J; junction bases unmatched: 6. The germline V gene encodes CDR1 KGHSH and CDR2 LQKENI. CDR3 length: 14 residues. CDR3 protein: CASSPGTGAETQYF. The CDR3 nucleotides are TGTGCCAGCTCCCCCGGGACAGGGGCGGAGACCCAGTACTTC.

The CDR3 loop is CASSQSLAYNEQFF. CDR3 DNA sequence: TGTGCCAGCAGCCAGAGCCTTGCCTACAATGAGCAGTTCTTC. The chain employs TRBV3-1 (or the pseudogene TRBV3-2) and TRBJ2-1; no reliable D call. V lost 3 bases, J lost 2 bases, and 8 bases lay in between. Germline V lookup: CDR1 LGHDT, CDR2 YNNKEL (reference sequence). This CDR3 spans 14 amino acids.

This chain links TRBV30 with TRBJ1-2; D not resolved. Germline lookup yields CDR1 GTSNPN and CDR2 SVGIG (reference sequence). CDR3 length: 13 residues. V lost 4 bases and J 0 bases, leaving 9 bases between the germline ends. The CDR3: CAWKPGSNYGYTF. CDR3 DNA: TGTGCCTGGAAGCCAGGTTCTAACTATGGCTACACCTTC.

Here the CDR3 reads CASNVDSYNTEAFF. The CDR3, as DNA: TGTGCCAGCAACGTAGACAGCTATAACACTGAAGCTTTCTTT. The rearrangement joins TRBV5-6 to TRBJ1-1; perhaps TRBD1 as D (5 bases). Trimming shortened V by 6 bases and J by 2 bases, and 14 bases separated the two germline ends. Germline V lookup: CDR1 SGHDT, CDR2 YYEEEE. The CDR3 totals 14 residues.

The chain combines TRBV28 with TRBJ2-3, with a tentative D call TRBD2 (6 bases). V lost 3 bases and J 1 base, leaving 14 bases between the germline ends. CDR1 is MDHEN, CDR2 SYDVKM, per germline. The CDR3 has 16 residues. CDR3 sequence (DNA): TGTGCCAGCAGTTTGAGTTCCGGGGGAGGCACAGATACGCAGTATTTT. As protein: CASSLSSGGGTDTQYF.

The rearrangement uses TRBV9 and TRBJ2-3, with 8 bases fitting TRBD1. Germline V lookup: CDR1 SGDLS, CDR2 YYNGEE. This CDR3 spans 17 amino acids. V trimming: 3 bases; J trimming: 2 bases; junction bases outside the gene matches: 11. The chain's CDR3 is CASSERGTGLLTDTQYF. The CDR3 DNA sequence: TGTGCCAGCAGCGAGAGGGGGACAGGACTTCTCACAGATACGCAGTATTTT.

The CDR3 sequence: CASREVLNSPLHF. The CDR3 DNA reads as TGTGCCAGCCGCGAGGTTCTTAATTCACCCCTCCACTTT. This chain uses TRBV19 with TRBJ1-6; D remains ambiguous. Germline lookup yields CDR1 LNHDA and CDR2 SQIVND (reference sequence). CDR3 length: 13 amino acids. The ends were cut back, 9 bases at V and 6 bases at J, with 12 bases in the middle.

This clone has only one observation. The chain is built from TRBV14 and TRBJ2-3, with TRBD1 identical over 10 bases. Germline lookup yields CDR1 SGHDN and CDR2 FVKESK. This CDR3 comprises 17 residues. The V gene end was trimmed by 5 bases and the J gene end by 4 bases; junction bases not matched to a gene: 12. The chain's CDR3 is CASSKKTGTGVADTQYF. CDR3 nucleotide sequence: TGTGCCAGCAGCAAGAAGACCGGGACAGGGGTCGCAGATACGCAGTATTTT.

The gene calls are TRBV7-2 and TRBJ2-5; D remains ambiguous. The V and J ends lost 1 base and 5 bases respectively, with 8 bases between them. Germline CDR1 reads SGHTA; CDR2 reads FQGNSA. This CDR3 region has 13 residues. The CDR3 DNA follows: TGTGCCAGCAGCTTAGGGGCTGTGGAGACCCAGTACTTC. Its translation is CASSLGAVETQYF.

V gene TRBV7-6 combines with J gene TRBJ1-3, with D perhaps matching TRBD1 (6 bases). This CDR3 is built from 17 residues. From germline, CDR1 is SGHVS and CDR2 FNYEAQ. Trimming took 7 bases from V and 1 from J, leaving 20 bases between them. The CDR3, as DNA: TGTGCCAGCACCGACCTGGGCAGGGGATCGTCTGGAAACACCATATATTTT. It specifies CASTDLGRGSSGNTIYF.

With respect to this clone: This same CDR3 is encoded by further DNA sequences in the sample. This chain joins TRBV3-1 (or the pseudogene TRBV3-2) and TRBJ2-5; 13 nucleotides align to TRBD2. The ends lost 4 bases at V and 5 bases at J; junction bases unmatched: 1. There are 14 residues in the CDR3. CDR1 is LGHDT, CDR2 YNNKEL, per germline (reference sequence). The CDR3 DNA reads TGTGCCAGCAGCCCGACTAGCGGGAGGGAGACCCAGTACTTC. It codes for CASSPTSGRETQYF.

The rearrangement joins TRBV19 to TRBJ2-3; 7 bases align to TRBD2. In germline, CDR1 is LNHDA, CDR2 SQIVND (reference sequence). The CDR3 runs to 15 residues. The junction had 5 bases not matched to a gene; V was cut back by 3 bases and J by 2 bases. CDR3 sequence reads: CASSMGRAVTDTQYF. The CDR3 nucleotides read TGTGCCAGTAGTATGGGGAGGGCCGTCACAGATACGCAGTATTTT. The full variable domain, in which reference TRBV19 and TRBJ2-3 provide the parts outside the CDR3, is DGGITQSPKYLFRKEGQNVTLSCEQNLNHDAMYWYRQDPGQGLRLIYYSQIVNDFQKGDIAEGYSVSREKKESFPLTVTSAQKNPTAFYLCASSMGRAVTDTQYFGPGTRLTVL.